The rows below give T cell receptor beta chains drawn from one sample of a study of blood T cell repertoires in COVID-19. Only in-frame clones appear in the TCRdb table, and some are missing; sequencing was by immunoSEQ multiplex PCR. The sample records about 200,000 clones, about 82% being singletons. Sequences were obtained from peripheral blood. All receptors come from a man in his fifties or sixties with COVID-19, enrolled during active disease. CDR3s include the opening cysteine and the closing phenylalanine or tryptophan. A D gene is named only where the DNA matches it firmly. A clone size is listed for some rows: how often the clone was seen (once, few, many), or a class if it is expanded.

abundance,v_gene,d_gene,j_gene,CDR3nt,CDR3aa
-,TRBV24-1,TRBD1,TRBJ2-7,TGTGCCACCAGTGGCCTCCCCGGGACAGGGGGCGAGTACGAGCAGTACTTC,CATSGLPGTGGEYEQYF
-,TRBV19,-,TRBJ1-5,TGTGCCAGTAGCTTAATCCTCGGAGGGAGCAATCAGCCCCAGCATTTT,CASSLILGGSNQPQHF
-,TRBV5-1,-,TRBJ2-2,TGCGCCAGCAGCTTGGACGGGGGACTTGGCACCGGGGAGCTGTTTTTT,CASSLDGGLGTGELFF
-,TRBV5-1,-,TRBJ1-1,TGCGCCAGCAGCCGTCGGGTAAACACTGAAGCTTTCTTT,CASSRRVNTEAFF
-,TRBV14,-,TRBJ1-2,TGTGCCAGCAGTCGCCTGGGACTCGGCTACACCTTC,CASSRLGLGYTF
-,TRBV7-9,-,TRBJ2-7,TGTGCCAGCAGCGACGCCGGGATAGCCTACGAGCAGTACTTC,CASSDAGIAYEQYF
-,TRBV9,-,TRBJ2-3,TGTGCCAGCAGCGTAGGGGACACCGGCACAGATACGCAGTATTTT,CASSVGDTGTDTQYF
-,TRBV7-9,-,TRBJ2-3,TGTGCCAGCAGCCCGTTGGTGTTTCTAGCTAGCACAGATACGCAGTATTTT,CASSPLVFLASTDTQYF
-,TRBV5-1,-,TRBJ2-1,TGCGCCAGCAGCATAACAATGTCCTCCTACAATGAGCAGTTCTTC,CASSITMSSYNEQFF
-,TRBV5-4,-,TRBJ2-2,TGTGCCAGCAGCTTGGAGCAGGGGAGAGGCACCGGGGAGCTGTTTTTT,CASSLEQGRGTGELFF
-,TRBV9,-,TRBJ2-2,TGTGCCAGCAGCGTAACAGCGGCGAACACCGGGGAGCTGTTTTTT,CASSVTAANTGELFF
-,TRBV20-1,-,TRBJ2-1,TGCAGTGCTAGTAGGGGCCCGTCCTACAATGAGCAGTTCTTC,CSASRGPSYNEQFF
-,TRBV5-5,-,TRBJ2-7,TGTGCCAGCAGCTTGGAGGCGGGCCAAGAGCAGTACTTC,CASSLEAGQEQYF
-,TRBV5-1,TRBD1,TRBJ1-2,TGCGCCAGCAGCTTGGCCCGCAGGGGGCACGGCTACACCTTC,CASSLARRGHGYTF
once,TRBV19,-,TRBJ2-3,TGTGCCAGTAGTAATCCCTCGGGGGAATCCACAGATACGCAGTATTTT,CASSNPSGESTDTQYF
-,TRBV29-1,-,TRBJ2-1,TGCAGCGGAGGGGGGGCGTACAACAATGAGCAGTTCTTC,CSGGGAYNNEQFF
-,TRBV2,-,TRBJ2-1,TGTGCCACCAGCAGGGAGGTTGGGAGGTCTGAGCAGTTCTTC,CATSREVGRSEQFF
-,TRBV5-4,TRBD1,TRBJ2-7,TGTGCCAGCAGCCTGGACGGACAGGGTCCCCACGAGCAGTACTTC,CASSLDGQGPHEQYF
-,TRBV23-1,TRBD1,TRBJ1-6,TGCGCCAGCAGTCAATCGTTACAGGGGTTATCCTATAATTCACCCCTCCACTTT,CASSQSLQGLSYNSPLHF
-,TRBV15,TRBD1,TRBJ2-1,TGTGCCACCAGCATAAGGACAGGGGGTATCGGTGAGCAGTTCTTC,CATSIRTGGIGEQFF
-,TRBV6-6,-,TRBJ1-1,TGTGCCAGCAAAAAGGAGGTGAACACTGAAGCTTTCTTT,CASKKEVNTEAFF
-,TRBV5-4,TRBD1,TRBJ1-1,TGTGCCAGCAGCCCCGGGACAGGGGTAATGATGAACACTGAAGCTTTCTTT,CASSPGTGVMMNTEAFF
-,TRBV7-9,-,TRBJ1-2,TGTGCCAGCAGCGAGTTTGGCTACACCTTC,CASSEFGYTF
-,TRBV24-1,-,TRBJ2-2,TGTGCCACCCTTTGCTTCGAGACGAACACCGGGGAGCTGTTTTTT,CATLCFETNTGELFF
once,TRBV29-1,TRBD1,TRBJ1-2,TGCAGCGTTGATGACAGGGGCGACTATGGCTACACCTTC,CSVDDRGDYGYTF
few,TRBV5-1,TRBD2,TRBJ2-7,TGCGCCAGCAGCTCCTCCGGGACTAGTCCCCACGAGCAGTACTTC,CASSSSGTSPHEQYF
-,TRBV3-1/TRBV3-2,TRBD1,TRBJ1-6,TGTGCCAGCCGAAGGAAGAGGCAGGGGGTGGGTTCACCCCTCCACTTT,CASRRKRQGVGSPLHF
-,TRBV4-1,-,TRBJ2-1,TGCGCCAGCAGCCAAGGACTAAATAATGAGCAGTTCTTC,CASSQGLNNEQFF
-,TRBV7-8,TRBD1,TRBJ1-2,TGTGCCAGCAGCCCGCCCAGCGGGACAGGGATATTAGGGGGCTACACCTTC,CASSPPSGTGILGGYTF
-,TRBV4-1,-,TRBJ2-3,TGCGCCAGCAGTCAGGGATTCGCAGATACGCAGTATTTT,CASSQGFADTQYF
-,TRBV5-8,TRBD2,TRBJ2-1,TGTGCCAGCAGCTCCGCGGGGGGAGAAATGGCAAATGAGCAGTTCTTC,CASSSAGGEMANEQFF
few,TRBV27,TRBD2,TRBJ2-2,TGTGCCAGCACAAGACTAGCGGGAGGGCCAAAGACCGGGGAGCTGTTTTTT,CASTRLAGGPKTGELFF
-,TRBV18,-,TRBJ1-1,TGTGCCAGCTCAGGGGGCGCGAAGAACACTGAAGCTTTCTTT,CASSGGAKNTEAFF
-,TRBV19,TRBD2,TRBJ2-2,TGTGCCAGTAGCACCAGCGGGGGGAACACCGGGGAGCTGTTTTTT,CASSTSGGNTGELFF
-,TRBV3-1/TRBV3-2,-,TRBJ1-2,TGTGCCAGCAGCCAAGATCCCGGACTAAATGGCTACACCTTC,CASSQDPGLNGYTF
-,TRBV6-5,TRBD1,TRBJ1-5,TGTGCCAGCAATGGACAGGGTTGGTATCAGCCCCAGCATTTT,CASNGQGWYQPQHF
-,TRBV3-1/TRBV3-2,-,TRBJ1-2,TGTGCCAGCAGCCAAACCCAGGGGTCCTACACCTTC,CASSQTQGSYTF
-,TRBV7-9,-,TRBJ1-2,TGTGCCAGCAGCTGGAGAGATTATGGCTACACCTTC,CASSWRDYGYTF
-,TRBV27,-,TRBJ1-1,TGTGCCAGCAGTTTTGAAGGGACTAACACTGAAGCTTTCTTT,CASSFEGTNTEAFF
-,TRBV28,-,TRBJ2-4,TGTGCCAGCAGTTTAATCCAGTTCGGGATCAAAAACATTCAGTACTTC,CASSLIQFGIKNIQYF
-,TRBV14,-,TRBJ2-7,TGTGCCAGCAGTCGCACAGGGTTGGGGCTCTACGAGCAGTACTTC,CASSRTGLGLYEQYF
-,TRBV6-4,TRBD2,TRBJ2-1,TGTGCCAGCAGTGACCGGGGGGGGCAGTTCTTC,CASSDRGGQFF
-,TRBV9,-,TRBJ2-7,TGTGCCAGCAGCTCCACGGGGGACAGATTGGACGAGCAGTACTTC,CASSSTGDRLDEQYF
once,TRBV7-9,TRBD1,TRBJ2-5,TGTGCCAGCATGACCGGGACAGGGAGGCCAAAAGAGACCCAGTACTTC,CASMTGTGRPKETQYF
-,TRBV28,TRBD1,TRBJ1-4,TGTGCCAGCAGTCAACAGGGGTCAACTAATGAAAAACTGTTTTTT,CASSQQGSTNEKLFF
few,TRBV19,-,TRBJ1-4,TGTGCCAGTAGTATTCTAGGGAGGTCTAATGAAAAACTGTTTTTT,CASSILGRSNEKLFF
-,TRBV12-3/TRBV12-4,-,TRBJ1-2,TGTGCCAGCACCCTCGGGGGGAGGAGGGGCTACACCTTC,CASTLGGRRGYTF
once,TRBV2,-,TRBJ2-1,TGTGCCAGCAGTGAACTCTTGGGGGCAGCGTCCTACAATGAGCAGTTCTTC,CASSELLGAASYNEQFF
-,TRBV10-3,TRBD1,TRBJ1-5,TGTGCCATCAGTCCCGGACAGGGGGAAGATAATCAGCCCCAGCATTTT,CAISPGQGEDNQPQHF
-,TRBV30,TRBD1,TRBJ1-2,TGTGCCTGGTCAACCGGGACAGGGGGCTATGGCTACACCTTC,CAWSTGTGGYGYTF
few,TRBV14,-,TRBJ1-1,TGTGCCAGCAGCCCGTTGGGGCCTTGGAACACTGAAGCTTTCTTT,CASSPLGPWNTEAFF
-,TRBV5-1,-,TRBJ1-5,TGCGCCAGCAGCCCGGGCGGGGGGAATCAGCCCCAGCATTTT,CASSPGGGNQPQHF
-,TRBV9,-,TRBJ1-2,TGTGCCAGCAGCGTAGATGGCAGTGCTAACTATGGCTACACCTTC,CASSVDGSANYGYTF
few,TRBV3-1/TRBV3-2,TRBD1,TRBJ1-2,TGTGCCAGCAGCAAACAGGGGATCTATGGCTACACCTTC,CASSKQGIYGYTF
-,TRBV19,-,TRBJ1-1,TGTGCCAGTACCTGGGGCAGGGCGAACACTGAAGCTTTCTTT,CASTWGRANTEAFF